The rows below give T cell receptor beta chains drawn from one sample of a study of T cell repertoires in cytomegalovirus infection. TCRdb used MiXCR to reprocess the reads, holding one entry per CDR3 protein. The data show around 260,000 distinct CDR3 sequences, roughly 9.1% seen once. Material for sequencing was PBMCs. The source is a human donor in good health (CMV status not recorded). Some clones in this sample may be carry-over from other donors' samples. The CDR3 runs from the conserved cysteine through the conserved F or W. Fields, in order: J gene, D gene, clone size, V gene, CDR3 DNA, CDR3 protein. The D gene is left open where the match is weak. Clone size, where shown, is once, few, many, or a class for clones that have expanded.

TRBJ2-2	-	many	TRBV7-2	TGTGCCAGCAACTTAGCAGTCCCCGGGGAGCTGTTTTTT	CASNLAVPGELFF
TRBJ2-7	TRBD2	many	TRBV7-2	TGTGCCAGCAGTTCAACTAGCGGGAGGGCCGGCGAGCAGTACTTC	CASSSTSGRAGEQYF
TRBJ1-5	TRBD1	many	TRBV5-1	TGCGCCAGCAGCCCTCAGGGGGGATTAGGCAATCAGCCCCAGCATTTT	CASSPQGGLGNQPQHF
TRBJ2-7	-	many	TRBV7-2	TGTGCCAGCAGCTTAGCTTGGGCGGGACCGCCCTCCTACGAGCAGTACTTC	CASSLAWAGPPSYEQYF
TRBJ1-2	-	many	TRBV7-2	TGTGCCAGCAGCTCTCTCTGGGGACAAGCGAACTATGGCTACACCTTC	CASSSLWGQANYGYTF
TRBJ1-4	-	many	TRBV12-3/TRBV12-4	TGTGCCAGCAGTTCTACCGGGGCCGCTAATGAAAAACTGTTTTTT	CASSSTGAANEKLFF
TRBJ1-1	TRBD1	many	TRBV7-2	TGTGCCAGCAGCCCCTCGACAGGGGTCCCTTCTGAAGCTTTCTTT	CASSPSTGVPSEAFF
TRBJ2-7	TRBD2	many	TRBV7-2	TGTGCCAGCACCGTGCTGGGACTAGCGGCCGAGCAGTACTTC	CASTVLGLAAEQYF
TRBJ1-1	-	few	TRBV2	TGTGCCAGCAGTCCTCCCATATCTCGGGGCACTGAAGCTTTCTTT	CASSPPISRGTEAFF
TRBJ2-5	-	many	TRBV7-2	TGTGCCAGCAGCTTAACTATGCAAGAGACCCAGTACTTC	CASSLTMQETQYF
TRBJ2-7	-	many	TRBV10-3	TGTGCCATCAGTGCTTCTGGGGGAGACTACGAGCAGTACTTC	CAISASGGDYEQYF
TRBJ2-1	-	many	TRBV7-9	TGTGCCAGCAGCACCTACCCGGGCCTAGAGCAGTTCTTC	CASSTYPGLEQFF
TRBJ2-5	-	many	TRBV11-3	TGTGCCAGCAGCTTAGGGCGCGGGGAGACCCAGTACTTC	CASSLGRGETQYF
TRBJ2-7	TRBD2	-	TRBV11-2	TGTGCCAGCAGCCTGACTAGCGGGAGCGGTTACGAGCAGTACTTC	CASSLTSGSGYEQYF
TRBJ1-2	TRBD1	few	TRBV20-1	TGCAGTGCTACTCTGTCGGGACAGGTCTCTGGTGGCTACACCTTC	CSATLSGQVSGGYTF
TRBJ1-4	-	-	TRBV2	TGTGCCAGCAGTCGAGGGGGGCCTTGGGAAAAACTGTTTTTT	CASSRGGPWEKLFF
TRBJ2-7	-	many	TRBV7-8	TGTGCCAGCAGCTTACCCCGGCCCCCCTACGAGCAGTACTTC	CASSLPRPPYEQYF
TRBJ2-3	-	many	TRBV24-1	TGTGCCACCAGTGATTCGGACACAACAGATACGCAGTATTTT	CATSDSDTTDTQYF
TRBJ1-1	-	few	TRBV20-1	TGCAGTGCTAGAGAAGGGTTAAAATATGAAGCTTTCTTT	CSAREGLKYEAFF
TRBJ2-7	-	many	TRBV7-2	TGTGCCAGCAGCTTACAGAGGCACGAGCAGTACTTC	CASSLQRHEQYF
TRBJ2-1	TRBD1	many	TRBV7-6	TGTGCCAGCAGCTTAGAGCAGGGGGTTGGTGAGCAGTTCTTC	CASSLEQGVGEQFF
TRBJ2-5	TRBD2	-	TRBV20-1	TGCAGTGCTAGAGATGCCCAGCGGGGGGATCAAGAGACCCAGTACTTC	CSARDAQRGDQETQYF
TRBJ2-4	-	many	TRBV7-2	TGTGCCAGCAGCTTTCCGGAGGGCGATCTAGCCAAAAACATTCAGTACTTC	CASSFPEGDLAKNIQYF
TRBJ1-1	TRBD1	many	TRBV5-1	TGCGCCAGCAGCCCGGACAGGCCCATGGGCACTGAAGCTTTCTTT	CASSPDRPMGTEAFF
TRBJ2-2	TRBD2	many	TRBV7-7	TGTGCCAGCAGCTCACGAGCGGGGCTGAACACCGGGGAGCTGTTTTTT	CASSSRAGLNTGELFF
TRBJ2-3	TRBD1	many	TRBV7-9	TGTGCCAGCAGCTTCTCCTCGGGACAGGGTGGCCAGTATTTT	CASSFSSGQGGQYF